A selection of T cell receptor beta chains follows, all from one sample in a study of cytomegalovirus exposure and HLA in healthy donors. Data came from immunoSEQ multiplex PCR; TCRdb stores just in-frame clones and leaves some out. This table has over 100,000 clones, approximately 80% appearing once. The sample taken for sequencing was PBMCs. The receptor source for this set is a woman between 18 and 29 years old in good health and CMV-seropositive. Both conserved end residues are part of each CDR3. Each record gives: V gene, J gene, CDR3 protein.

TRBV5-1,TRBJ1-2,CASSLLTGGYGYTF
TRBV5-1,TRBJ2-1,CASSQYNEQFF
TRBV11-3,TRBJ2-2,CASSLSARGTGELFF
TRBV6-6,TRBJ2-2,CASASDWNTGELFF
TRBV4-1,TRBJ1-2,CANQSGANYGYTF
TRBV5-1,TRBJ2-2,CASSQTAANTGELFF
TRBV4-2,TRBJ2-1,CASSQDRASGGTNEQFF
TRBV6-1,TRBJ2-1,CASSLGGIYNEQFF
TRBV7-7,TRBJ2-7,CASSFSAGASEQYF
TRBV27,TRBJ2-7,CASSPWTGGKWRETNYEQYF
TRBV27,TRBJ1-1,CASSLYGQGDTEAFF
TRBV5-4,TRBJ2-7,CASSEGFRTSVFEQYF
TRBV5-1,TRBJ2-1,CASNPLAGVVAEQFF
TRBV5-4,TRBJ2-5,CASSSGLTQETQYF
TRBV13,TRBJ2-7,CASSWGGTGSYEQYF
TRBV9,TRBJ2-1,CASSVRLADSYNEQFF
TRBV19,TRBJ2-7,CASSIEETGGYAYEQYF
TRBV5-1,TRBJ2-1,CASSLQTRIDEQFF
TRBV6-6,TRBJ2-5,CASSYSSRWETQYF
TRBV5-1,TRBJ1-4,CASSLGTENEKLFF
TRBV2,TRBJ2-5,CANLKGQGRGETQYF
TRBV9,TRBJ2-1,CASSAPRLAAYNEQFF
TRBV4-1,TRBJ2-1,CASSSRENTEQIF
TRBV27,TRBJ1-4,CASSLQGSEKLFF
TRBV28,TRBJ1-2,CASSFRAGVNGYTF
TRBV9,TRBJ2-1,CASSVGTSGYYNEQFF
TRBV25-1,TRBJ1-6,CASRGLGQGLPLHF
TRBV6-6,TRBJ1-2,CASSGGQGARGYTF
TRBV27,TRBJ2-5,CASRMGQRETQYF
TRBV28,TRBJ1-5,CASTLGDRDNQPQHF
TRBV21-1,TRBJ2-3,CASSGVSGRGISTDTQYF
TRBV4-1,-,CASSQGPFPMSSYEQYF
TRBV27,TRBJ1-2,CASSLSHYVTGGSPYGYTF
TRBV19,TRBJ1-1,CASSIDAGTGGSTEAFF
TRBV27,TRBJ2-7,CASSLKSNSYEQYF
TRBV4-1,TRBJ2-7,CASSQGPFPMSSYEQYF
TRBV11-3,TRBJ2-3,CASSLEHTDTQYF
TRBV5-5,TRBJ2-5,CASSAPARGLSETQYF
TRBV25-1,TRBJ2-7,CASSEGAASYEQYF
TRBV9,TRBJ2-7,CASSAPGVEQYF
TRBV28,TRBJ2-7,CASSGGGLEEQYF
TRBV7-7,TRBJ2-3,CASSSQLVPTDTQYF
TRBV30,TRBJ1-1,CAWSGDREGTEAFF
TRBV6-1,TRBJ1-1,CASREDDRAFF
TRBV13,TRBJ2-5,CASSSGLAGEQETQYF
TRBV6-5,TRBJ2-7,CASSEAGGPRDEQYF
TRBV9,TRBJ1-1,CASSVVTGSPEAFF
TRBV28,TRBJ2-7,CASSPTWTSEYEQYF
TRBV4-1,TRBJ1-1,CASSQDNWFRGEREAFF
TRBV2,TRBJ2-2,CASSEGTGVKTGELFF
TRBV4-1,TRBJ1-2,CASSQDGRGANYGYTF
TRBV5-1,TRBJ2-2,CASSLSAGPNTGELFF
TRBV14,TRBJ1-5,CASSLAVGQPQHF
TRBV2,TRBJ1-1,CASSEGVNTEAFF
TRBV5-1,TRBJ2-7,CASSLDGRQGAWEQYF
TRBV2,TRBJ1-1,CASRDLDRVVFSEAFF
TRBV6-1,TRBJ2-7,CASSEGVGGTEHPQYF
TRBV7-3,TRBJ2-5,CASSLGLAGAETQYF